Below are 11 T cell receptor beta chains sequenced from a single sample in a study of T-cell memory formation after mild COVID-19. TCRdb itself ran the 5' RACE reads through MiXCR, one entry per CDR3 protein. This table holds about 430,000 distinct CDR3 sequences, 15% to 20% found once. Sequenced material: PBMCs or a T cell subset sorted from them (not recorded which). Receptor source: a man in his late teens or twenties who had mild COVID-19 (a few samples of this study predate the infection). Cell type and time point are not known.

This clonotype has only a few counts. The genes are TRBV7-2 and TRBJ1-2; D remains unclear. Germline V gives CDR1 SGHTA, CDR2 FQGNSA. Trimming left V 1 base short and J 3 bases short, with 6 bases between. This CDR3 region has 13 residues. The CDR3 loop is CASSLGPHYGYTF. As DNA, the CDR3 is TGTGCCAGCAGCTTAGGCCCCCACTATGGCTACACCTTC.

This chain uses TRBV5-1 with TRBJ1-1; TRBD1 is a possible D gene (5 bases). The CDR3 spans 16 residues. V was clipped by 4 bases and J by 1 base, with 17 bases between them. CDR1 and CDR2 (germline): SGHRS, YFSETQ. This CDR3 is CASSPRWGDANTEAFF. Written as DNA, the CDR3 is TGCGCCAGCAGCCCCAGGTGGGGGGATGCGAACACTGAAGCTTTCTTT.

This chain links TRBV7-9 with TRBJ2-1; the D gene is possibly TRBD2 (5 bases). Germline loops: CDR1 SEHNR, CDR2 FQNEAQ (reference sequence). V dropped 4 bases and J dropped 10 bases, with 11 bases sitting between them. The CDR3 is 12 residues long. CDR3 nucleotide sequence: TGTGCCAGCAGCTATCCGACGGGGGAGCAGTTCTTC. It encodes CASSYPTGEQFF.

This chain connects TRBV7-2 to TRBJ1-6; D is undetermined. CDR3 length equals 15 residues. From germline, CDR1 is SGHTA and CDR2 FQGNSA. The V gene lost 3 bases and the J gene lost 3 bases, with 9 bases spanning the gap. The CDR3 here is CASSFTVSYNSPLHF. The CDR3 bases are TGTGCCAGCAGCTTTACAGTCAGCTATAATTCACCCCTCCACTTT.

This clonotype was observed a few times. This chain links TRBV6-2 or TRBV6-3 with TRBJ1-5, with 9 bases aligning to TRBD1. The CDR3 has 14 residues. From germline, CDR1 is MNHEY and CDR2 SVGEGT. Unmatched junction bases numbered 5, after V lost 3 bases and J lost 8 bases. CDR3 nucleotides: TGTGCCAGCAGTTATGGACAGGGGATGGAGCCCCAGCATTTT. This gives the protein CASSYGQGMEPQHF.

The chain carries TRBV5-1 and TRBJ1-1; no firm D call. The V end was cut by 0 bases, the J end by 8 bases, with 23 bases between. Germline values: CDR1 SGHRS, CDR2 YFSETQ. The CDR3 is made up of 17 amino acids. The CDR3 sequence: CASSLAGSKYRPAEAFF. The DNA for the CDR3 is TGCGCCAGCAGCTTGGCCGGGTCTAAATACCGGCCGGCAGAAGCTTTCTTT. The full variable domain, completed using reference TRBV5-1 and TRBJ1-1, is KAGVTQTPRYLIKTRGQQVTLSCSPISGHRSVSWYQQTPGQGLQFLFEYFSETQRNKGNFPGRFSGRQFSNSRSEMNVSTLELGDSALYLCASSLAGSKYRPAEAFFGQGTRLTVV.

CDR3 sequence reads: CASSLATGGYEQYV. DNA of the CDR3: TGTGCCAGCAGCTTAGCGACAGGGGGCTACGAGCAGTACGTC. The chain couples TRBV7-2 to TRBJ2-7; 9 bases fit TRBD1. The germline V gene has CDR1 SGHTA and CDR2 FQGNSA. Germline trimming cut 0 bases from V and 3 bases from J; bases unmatched to any gene: 0. This CDR3 has 14 residues.

V is TRBV11-1 and J is TRBJ2-7; 7 nucleotides agree with TRBD1. CDR3 length: 14 residues. Germline loops: CDR1 SGHAT, CDR2 FQDESV (reference sequence). V dropped 5 bases and J dropped 4; count of bases not matched to a gene: 8. The CDR3 nucleotides are TGTGCCAGCAGCGAGGGGCCCAGGGGGTACGAGCAGTACTTC. It is translated as CASSEGPRGYEQYF.

A few counts support this clonotype. This chain links TRBV30 with TRBJ2-1, with 8 bases that match TRBD2. The CDR3 loop spans 15 amino acids. Unmatched junction bases numbered 9, after V lost 2 bases and J lost 6 bases. Germline V CDR1 and CDR2: GTSNPN, SVGIG (reference sequence). CDR3 DNA: TGTGCCTGGAGTCGGAGCGGGGGTCCCCTCAATGAGCAGTTCTTC. It translates to CAWSRSGGPLNEQFF.

The rearrangement uses TRBV5-8 and TRBJ1-4, with D unresolved. The CDR3 is made up of 14 amino acids. V shed 4 bases and J shed 10 bases, with 17 bases lying between them. The V gene's germline CDR1 is SGHTS and CDR2 YDEGEE. The CDR3: CASSHGRADGKLFF. Here the CDR3 DNA reads TGTGCCAGCAGCCACGGACGGGCGGATGGAAAACTGTTTTTT.

J is TRBJ1-2 and V is TRBV20-1; TRBD1 matches 7 bases. From germline, CDR1 is DFQATT and CDR2 SNEGSKA (reference sequence). The CDR3 is made up of 14 amino acids. Trimming took 6 bases from V and 3 from J; bases not matched to a gene: 10. The CDR3 DNA reads as TGCAGTGCCAGGAGGGGGCACTCAGACTATGGCTACACCTTC. Its translation: CSARRGHSDYGYTF.